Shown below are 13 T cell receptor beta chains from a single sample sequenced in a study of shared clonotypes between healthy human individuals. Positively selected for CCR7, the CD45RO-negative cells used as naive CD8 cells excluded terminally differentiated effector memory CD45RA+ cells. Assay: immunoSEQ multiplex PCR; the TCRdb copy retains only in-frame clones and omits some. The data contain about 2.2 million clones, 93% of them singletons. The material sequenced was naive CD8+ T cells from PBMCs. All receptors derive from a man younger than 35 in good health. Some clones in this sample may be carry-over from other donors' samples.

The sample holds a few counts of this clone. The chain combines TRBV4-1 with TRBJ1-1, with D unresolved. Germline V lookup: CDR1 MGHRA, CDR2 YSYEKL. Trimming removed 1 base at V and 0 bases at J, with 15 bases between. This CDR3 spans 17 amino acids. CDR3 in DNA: TGCGCCAGCAGCCAAGGAGTCGGCAGATTGATGAACACTGAAGCTTTCTTT. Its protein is CASSQGVGRLMNTEAFF.

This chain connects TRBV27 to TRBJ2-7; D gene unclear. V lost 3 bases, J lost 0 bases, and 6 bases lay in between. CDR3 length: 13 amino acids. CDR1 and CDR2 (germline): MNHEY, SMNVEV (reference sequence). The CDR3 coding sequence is TGTGCCAGCAGTTTCCTGGACTCCTACGAGCAGTACTTC. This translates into CASSFLDSYEQYF.

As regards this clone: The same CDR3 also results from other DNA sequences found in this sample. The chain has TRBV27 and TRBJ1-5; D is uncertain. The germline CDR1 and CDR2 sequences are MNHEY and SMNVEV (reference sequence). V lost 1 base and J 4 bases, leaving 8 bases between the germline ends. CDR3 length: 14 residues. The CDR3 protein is CASSLWAGNQPQHF. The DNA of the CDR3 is TGTGCCAGCAGTTTATGGGCGGGAAATCAGCCCCAGCATTTT.

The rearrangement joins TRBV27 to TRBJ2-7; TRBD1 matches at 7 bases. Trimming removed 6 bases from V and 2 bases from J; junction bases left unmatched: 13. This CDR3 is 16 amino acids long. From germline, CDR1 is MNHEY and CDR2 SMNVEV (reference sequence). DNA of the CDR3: TGTGCCAGCAGCGCCTCAACAGGGGCCCTTACCTACGAGCAGTACTTC. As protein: CASSASTGALTYEQYF.

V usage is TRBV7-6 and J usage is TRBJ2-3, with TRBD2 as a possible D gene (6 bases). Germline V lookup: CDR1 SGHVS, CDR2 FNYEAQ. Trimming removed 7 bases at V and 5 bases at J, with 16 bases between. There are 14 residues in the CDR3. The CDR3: CASIPGVDIDTQYF. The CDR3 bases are TGTGCCAGCATCCCGGGGGTTGATATAGATACGCAGTATTTT.

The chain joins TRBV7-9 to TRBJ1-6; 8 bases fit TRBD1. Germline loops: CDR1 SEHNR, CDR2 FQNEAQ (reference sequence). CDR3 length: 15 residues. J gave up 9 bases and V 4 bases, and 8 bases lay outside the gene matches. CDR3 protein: CASSSVTGVGSPLHF. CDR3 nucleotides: TGTGCCAGCAGCTCCGTGACAGGGGTAGGTTCACCCCTCCACTTT.

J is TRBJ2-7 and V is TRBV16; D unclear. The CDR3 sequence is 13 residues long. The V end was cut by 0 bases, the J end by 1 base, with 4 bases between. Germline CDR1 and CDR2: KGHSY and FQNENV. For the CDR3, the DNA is TGTGCCAGCAGCCAATCGTATTCCTACGAGCAGTACTTC. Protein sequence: CASSQSYSYEQYF.

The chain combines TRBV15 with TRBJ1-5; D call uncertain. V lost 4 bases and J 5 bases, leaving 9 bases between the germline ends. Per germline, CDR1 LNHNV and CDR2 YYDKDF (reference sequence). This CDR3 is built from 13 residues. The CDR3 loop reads CATSKRPDQPQHF. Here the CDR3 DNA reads TGTGCCACCAGCAAACGACCCGATCAGCCCCAGCATTTT.

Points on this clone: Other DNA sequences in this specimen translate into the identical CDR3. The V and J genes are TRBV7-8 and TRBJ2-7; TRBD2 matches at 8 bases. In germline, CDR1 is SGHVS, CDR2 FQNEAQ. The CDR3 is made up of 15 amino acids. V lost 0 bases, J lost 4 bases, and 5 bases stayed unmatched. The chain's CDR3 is CASSLATSGAYEQYF. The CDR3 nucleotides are TGTGCCAGCAGCTTAGCTACTAGCGGAGCTTACGAGCAGTACTTC.

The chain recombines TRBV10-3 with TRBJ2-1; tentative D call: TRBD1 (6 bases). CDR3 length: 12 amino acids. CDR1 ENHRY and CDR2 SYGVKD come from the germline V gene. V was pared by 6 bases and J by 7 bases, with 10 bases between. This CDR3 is CAIRKQGNEQFF. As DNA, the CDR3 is TGTGCCATCAGGAAACAGGGTAATGAGCAGTTCTTC.

The CDR3 region has the DNA TGTGCCAGCAGCGTGGGGTATGATGAGCAGTTCTTC. It yields the protein CASSVGYDEQFF. The chain joins TRBV11-2 to TRBJ2-1; the D is unclear. Trimming cost V 5 bases and J 8 bases, with 10 bases left between them. The germline V gene encodes CDR1 SGHAT and CDR2 FQNNGV. This CDR3 spans 12 amino acids.

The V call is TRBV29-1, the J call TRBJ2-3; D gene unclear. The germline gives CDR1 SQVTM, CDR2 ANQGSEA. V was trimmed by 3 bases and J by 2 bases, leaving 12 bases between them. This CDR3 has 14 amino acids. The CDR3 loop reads CSVDGRAFTDTQYF. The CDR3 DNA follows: TGCAGCGTTGATGGACGGGCTTTCACAGATACGCAGTATTTT.

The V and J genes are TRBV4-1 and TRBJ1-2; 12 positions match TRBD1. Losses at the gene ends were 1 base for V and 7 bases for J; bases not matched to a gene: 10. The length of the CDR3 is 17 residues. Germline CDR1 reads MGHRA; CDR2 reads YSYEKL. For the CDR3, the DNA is TGCGCCAGCAGCCAAGGGCCGGGGACAGGGGGCGGGATTGGCTACACCTTC. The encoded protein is CASSQGPGTGGGIGYTF.